These 18 T cell receptor beta chains originate from one sample sequenced in a study of blood T cells in healthy people across ages. Through a sample-barcoded 5' primer and a J-beta primer mix, a second PCR was run for 7 to 11 cycles. TCRdb reanalysed the 5' RACE reads using MiXCR and keeps one entry per CDR3 protein. The sample lists hundreds of thousands of distinct CDR3 sequences, over 45% occurring once. Sequencing was performed on blood. All receptors derive from a woman between 55 and 75 years old in good health.

The chain couples TRBV7-2 to TRBJ2-5; D is possibly TRBD1 (5 bases). Germline V CDR1 and CDR2: SGHTA, FQGNSA. The CDR3 consists of 14 residues. Trimming took 0 bases from V and 5 from J, leaving 10 bases between them. The CDR3 DNA is TGTGCCAGCAGCTTAGCCAGGGTAATGGAGACCCAGTACTTC. This codes for CASSLARVMETQYF.

This clonotype has just one count. This rearrangement joins TRBV27 to TRBJ2-5; 9 positions agree with TRBD2. Near its end, the DNA agrees better with TRBJ2-1, so the J call may be wrong. The germline V gene has CDR1 MNHEY and CDR2 SMNVEV (reference sequence). The CDR3 spans 16 residues. CDR3 in DNA: TGTGCCAGCAGTTTATCGGCTAGCGGGGTCCAAGAGACCCAGTTCTTC. Residues: CASSLSASGVQETQFF.

The genes are TRBV20-1 and TRBJ2-7, with a possible D match to TRBD2 (5 bases). The CDR3 is 15 amino acids. Trimming took off 1 base at V and 7 bases at J, with 20 bases between the two ends. The germline gives CDR1 DFQATT, CDR2 SNEGSKA (reference sequence). The CDR3 nucleotides are TGCAGTGCTAGAGCTTTAGCGACCCTTTACAATGAGCAGTACTTC. Protein: CSARALATLYNEQYF.

This clonotype was seen many times. V is TRBV7-2 and J is TRBJ2-6; no clear D gene. V was pared by 2 bases and J by 0 bases, with 5 bases between. The CDR3 is 15 residues long. Germline V gene lookup returns CDR1 SGHTA and CDR2 FQGNSA. CDR3 sequence: CASSLLSSGANVLTF. The CDR3 coding sequence is TGTGCCAGCAGCTTACTTAGCTCTGGGGCCAACGTCCTGACTTTC.

The chain carries TRBV28 and TRBJ2-4; 9 bases agree with TRBD1. The end of the DNA is better explained by TRBJ2-7, so the J call may be wrong. The CDR3 spans 14 residues. Germline V gives CDR1 MDHEN, CDR2 SYDVKM. CDR3 sequence: CASSTGTGSYEQYF. The CDR3, as DNA: TGTGCCAGCAGTACCGGGACAGGGTCGTACGAGCAGTACTTC.

This clonotype was detected a few times. The genes are TRBV12-3 or TRBV12-4 and TRBJ1-2, with 7 positions matching TRBD1. The CDR3 runs 14 residues. With V trimmed by 5 bases and J by 4 bases, 7 bases remained unmatched. DNA for the CDR3: TGTGCCAGCAGTCACGGGACAGTAGTCTATGGCTACACCTTC. This codes for CASSHGTVVYGYTF.

A word on this clonotype: Mismatch with germline at one junction end may stem from a read error. The rearrangement links TRBV4-1 to TRBJ2-3, with 9 nucleotides matching TRBD2. This CDR3 comprises 16 residues. Germline V lookup: CDR1 MGHRA, CDR2 YSYEKL. The CDR3 loop is CANSQVPSGITDTQYF. CDR3 nucleotide sequence: TGCGCCAACAGCCAAGTTCCTAGCGGGATCACAGATACGCAGTATTTT.

A few counts support this clonotype. The chain joins TRBV28 to TRBJ1-2; D is undetermined. V was pared by 2 bases and J by 4 bases, with 8 bases between. Germline V gene data show CDR1 as MDHEN and CDR2 as SYDVKM. CDR3 length: 13 residues. DNA of the CDR3: TGTGCCAGCAGTTTACCGGGGTTCTATGGCTACACCTTC. Translating gives CASSLPGFYGYTF.

The sample holds a few counts of this clonotype. The chain couples TRBV20-1 to TRBJ2-3, with 9 bases lining up with TRBD2. The trim removed 5 bases at V and 4 bases at J, leaving 10 bases unmatched. Germline CDR1 is DFQATT and CDR2 is SNEGSKA (reference sequence). This CDR3 has 15 residues. The CDR3 sequence: CSAPRGSGSADTQYF. In nucleotides, the CDR3 is TGCAGTGCTCCCCGGGGTAGCGGGAGTGCAGATACGCAGTATTTT.

The gene calls are TRBV20-1 and TRBJ2-2; 7 positions match TRBD2. The V segment lost 4 bases and the J segment 0 bases; nucleotides outside the gene matches: 5. The CDR3 totals 15 residues. Germline loops: CDR1 DFQATT, CDR2 SNEGSKA (reference sequence). The CDR3 DNA reads TGCAGTGCTACTAGCGGAGCACCGAACACCGGGGAGCTGTTTTTT. Translated: CSATSGAPNTGELFF.

This chain joins TRBV18 and TRBJ2-7; perhaps TRBD2 as D (5 bases). This CDR3 has 14 amino acids. Trimming shortened V by 6 bases and J by 2 bases, and 14 bases separated the two germline ends. CDR1 is KGHSH, CDR2 LQKENI, per germline. CDR3 region: CASSVGGHTYEQYF. The DNA of the CDR3 is TGTGCCAGCTCCGTAGGCGGGCACACCTACGAGCAGTACTTC.

In this sample, this clonotype turned up many times. The chain employs TRBV7-2 and TRBJ2-7; 13 nucleotides align to TRBD2. The CDR3 is 16 amino acids. Germline lookup yields CDR1 SGHTA and CDR2 FQGNSA. V was clipped by 1 base and J by 2 bases; unmatched bases: 2. The CDR3 reads CASSLDGTSGTYEQYF. In DNA form, the CDR3 reads TGTGCCAGCAGCTTAGATGGGACTAGCGGGACCTACGAGCAGTACTTC. Full variable domain (missing parts from reference TRBV7-2 and TRBJ2-7): GAGVSQSPSNKVTEKGKDVELRCDPISGHTALYWYRQSLGQGLEFLIYFQGNSAPDKSGLPSDRFSAERTGGSVSTLTIQRTQQEDSAVYLCASSLDGTSGTYEQYFGPGTRLTVT.

The chain links TRBV2 to TRBJ2-2, with D hard to call. This CDR3 has 14 residues. Germline V lookup: CDR1 SNHLY, CDR2 FYNNEI. Trimming pared 5 bases from V and 4 bases from J, leaving 11 bases between. CDR3 protein: CASSTGSTTGELFF. CDR3 DNA: TGTGCCAGCAGTACGGGTTCTACCACCGGGGAGCTGTTTTTT. The variable domain in full, completed from reference TRBV2 and TRBJ2-2, reads EPEVTQTPSHQVTQMGQEVILRCVPISNHLYFYWYRQILGQKVEFLVSFYNNEISEKSEIFDDQFSVERPDGSNFTLKIRSTKLEDSAMYFCASSTGSTTGELFFGEGSRLTVL.

This chain links TRBV6-6 with TRBJ2-1; TRBD1 might be the D (6 bases). The CDR3 runs 14 residues. Trimming cost V 6 bases and J 14 bases, with 23 bases left between them. The V gene's germline CDR1 is MNHNY and CDR2 SVGAGI (reference sequence). The CDR3 nucleotides are TGTGCCAGCAGCCAACAGGGAGAAGGACCTGGGAAGTTCTTC. This translates into CASSQQGEGPGKFF.

V usage is TRBV20-1 and J usage is TRBJ2-6; a weak D match, TRBD2 (5 bases). In germline, CDR1 is DFQATT, CDR2 SNEGSKA (reference sequence). Trimming took off 3 bases at V and 0 bases at J, with 12 bases between the two ends. This CDR3 comprises 16 residues. CDR3 loop: CSASLTTTSGANVLTF. CDR3 nucleotide sequence: TGCAGTGCTAGTTTGACTACTACCTCTGGGGCCAACGTCCTGACTTTC.

The rearrangement links TRBV27 to TRBJ2-3; possibly TRBD1 for D (6 bases). The CDR3 extends over 13 amino acids. Germline V CDR1 and CDR2: MNHEY, SMNVEV (reference sequence). V lost 6 bases and J lost 1, with 8 bases in between. This CDR3 reads CASRPGGTDTQYF. Written as DNA, the CDR3 is TGTGCCAGCAGACCAGGGGGCACAGATACGCAGTATTTT.

This clonotype came up a few times. The chain recombines TRBV18 with TRBJ2-7; 15 nucleotides align to TRBD2. The CDR3 totals 18 residues. V trimming: 1 base; J trimming: 2 bases; junction bases outside the gene matches: 6. Germline-derived CDR1 and CDR2 are KGHSH and LQKENI. The CDR3 here is CASSPLGTSGRRTYEQYF. The CDR3 DNA sequence: TGTGCCAGCTCACCACTTGGGACTAGCGGGAGGAGAACCTACGAGCAGTACTTC.

This clonotype was counted a few times. The chain recombines TRBV12-3 or TRBV12-4 with TRBJ2-6; D not resolved. This CDR3 comprises 14 residues. V lost 7 bases and J 0 bases, leaving 7 bases between the germline ends. The CDR3 DNA is TGTGCCAGCATTAGGGACTCTGGGGCCAACGTCCTGACTTTC. It is translated as CASIRDSGANVLTF.